Detailed here is one TCR beta chain. Trimming left V 2 bases short and J 7 bases short, with 9 bases between. This CDR3 has 13 amino acids. The germline V gene has CDR1 SGHAT and CDR2 FQNNGV. TCRdb keeps only in-frame clones here, not all; method: immunoSEQ multiplex PCR. In the table there are around 72,000 clones, 92% of which are singletons. The data were taken from a study of technical replicates of blood from a few donors. Sequenced material: T cells isolated from PBMCs. V is TRBV11-2 and J is TRBJ1-5; D gene uncertain. The origin of this receptor is a human donor in good health. The CDR3: CASSLSHAQPQHF. The CDR3 DNA is TGTGCCAGCAGCTTATCCCACGCGCAGCCCCAGCATTTT.